These 6 T cell receptor beta chains originate from one sample sequenced in a study of blood T cells in healthy people across ages. Then a second PCR, running roughly 7 to 11 cycles, was carried out with a sample-barcoded 5' primer and a J-beta primer mix. In TCRdb, the 5' RACE reads were re-called with MiXCR into one record per CDR3 protein. The data show hundreds of thousands of distinct CDR3 sequences, about 30% seen once. Sequenced sample: blood. The receptors were sampled from a woman older than 75 in good health.

Details on this clonotype: This clone may be a read error of a much larger clone one base away. The gene calls are TRBV20-1 and TRBJ2-2; D remains ambiguous. CDR1 and CDR2 (germline): DFQATT, SNEGSKA (reference sequence). CDR3 length: 13 amino acids. Trimming left V 5 bases short and J 8 bases short, with 15 bases between. CDR3: CSAGVSDEGELFF. The DNA of the CDR3 is TGCAGTGCTGGTGTGTCGGACGAGGGGGAGCTGTTTTTT.

The chain has TRBV20-1 and TRBJ2-7; D call uncertain. The germline CDR1 and CDR2 sequences are DFQATT and SNEGSKA (reference sequence). This CDR3 has 13 residues. The ends were cut back, 3 bases at V and 0 bases at J, with 9 bases in the middle. As DNA, the CDR3 is TGCAGTGCTAGGACGGACCACTCCTACGAGCAGTACTTC. This gives the protein CSARTDHSYEQYF.

In its sample, this clonotype was seen a few times. The chain couples TRBV29-1 to TRBJ1-2; 9 bases line up with TRBD1. Germline assignment: CDR1 SQVTM and CDR2 ANQGSEA. With 6 bases clipped from V and 2 bases from J, the junction kept 7 bases outside the gene matches. This CDR3 region has 14 residues. CDR3 residues: CSVNGQGTNYGYTF. The DNA of the CDR3 is TGCAGCGTGAATGGACAGGGGACAAACTATGGCTACACCTTC.

The genes are TRBV6-6 and TRBJ1-3; D is uncertain. The CDR3 has 16 amino acids. The germline gives CDR1 MNHNY, CDR2 SVGAGI (reference sequence). V was trimmed by 2 bases and J by 5 bases, leaving 16 bases between them. CDR3 sequence reads: CASSYPPGPSRNTIYF. The DNA for the CDR3 is TGTGCCAGCAGTTACCCCCCCGGACCTTCAAGAAACACCATATATTTT.

The count of this clonotype is one. CDR3 DNA: TGCAGTGCTAGTAGGGACGGACAGGGGGCCTCAGATACGCAGTATTTT. Its translation: CSASRDGQGASDTQYF. The chain has TRBV20-1 and TRBJ2-3; 11 bases are a match to TRBD1. J gave up 4 bases and V 3 bases, and 9 bases lay outside the gene matches. Germline CDR1 DFQATT, CDR2 SNEGSKA (reference sequence). This CDR3 region has 16 residues.

This clonotype was recorded many times. V and J are TRBV7-9 and TRBJ1-1; D ambiguous. CDR3 length: 10 residues. Trimming cost V 11 bases and J 3 bases, with 7 bases left between them. Germline V gene sequence: CDR1 SEHNR, CDR2 FQNEAQ (reference sequence). CDR3 sequence (DNA): TGTGCCGTCCGGGACACTGAAGCTTTCTTT. Its protein is CAVRDTEAFF. The full variable domain, completed using reference TRBV7-9 and TRBJ1-1, is DTGVSQNPRHKITKRGQNVTFRCDPISEHNRLYWYRQTLGQGPEFLTYFQNEAQLEKSRLLSDRFSAERPKGSFSTLEIQRTEQGDSAMYLCAVRDTEAFFGQGTRLTVV.